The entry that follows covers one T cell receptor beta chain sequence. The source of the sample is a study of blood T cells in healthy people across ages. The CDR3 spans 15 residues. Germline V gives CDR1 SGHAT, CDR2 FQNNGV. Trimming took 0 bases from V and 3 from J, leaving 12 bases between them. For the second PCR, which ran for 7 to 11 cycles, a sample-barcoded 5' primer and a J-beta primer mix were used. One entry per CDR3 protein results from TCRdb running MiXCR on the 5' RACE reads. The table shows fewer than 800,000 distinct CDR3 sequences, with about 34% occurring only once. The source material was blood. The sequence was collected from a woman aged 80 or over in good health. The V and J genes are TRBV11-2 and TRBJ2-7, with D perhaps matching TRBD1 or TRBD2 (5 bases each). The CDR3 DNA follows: TGTGCCAGCAGCTTAGAAAGGGACCGATACTACGAGCAGTACTTC. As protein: CASSLERDRYYEQYF.